The 5 T cell receptor beta chains listed next were all sequenced from one sample in a study of glioma-infiltrating T cells. Amplification of TCR alpha and beta CDR3 regions from RNA used iRepertoire nested multiplex PCR. TCRdb called the multiplex PCR reads again in MiXCR, with one record for every CDR3 protein. The sample includes 160,000 or so distinct CDR3 sequences, around 42% of them seen just once. Sequencing was carried out using glioma tissue, nonneoplastic brain tissue, or PBMCs (not recorded which). Every receptor here comes from a human donor with low-grade glioma or glioblastoma, undergoing nonglioma brain surgery, or in good health (not recorded which).

This clonotype was counted between two and nine times. The genes are TRBV4-2 and TRBJ2-1; D unclear. The germline V and J ends were trimmed by 0 bases and 4 bases, with 10 bases remaining between them. The CDR3 length is 15 residues. Germline V lookup: CDR1 LGHNA, CDR2 YNFKEQ. The CDR3 here is CASSQDREVYNEQFF. CDR3 DNA sequence: TGTGCCAGCAGCCAAGATAGAGAGGTTTACAATGAGCAGTTCTTC.

Notes on this clonotype: A much more abundant neighbour one base away suggests this may be a read error. V usage is TRBV10-2 and J usage is TRBJ2-7, with D tentatively TRBD1 (5 bases). Germline V CDR1 and CDR2: WSHSY, SAAADI. Trimming shortened V by 1 base and J by 2 bases, and 12 bases separated the two germline ends. The CDR3 length is 15 residues. The chain's CDR3 is CASSELGEEPYEQYF. The CDR3 nucleotides are TGCGCCAGCAGTGAGTTAGGGGAAGAACCCTACGAGCAGTACTTC.

Concerning this clonotype: This may come from a read error, since a much larger clone is one base off. The rearrangement joins TRBV7-2 to TRBJ2-1; 11 bases line up with TRBD2. Germline CDR1 is SGHTA and CDR2 is FQGNSA. V lost 4 bases and J lost 5; bases outside the gene matches: 7. The CDR3 runs to 16 residues. CDR3 nucleotide sequence: TGTGCCAGCAGCTCCGGGAATAGCGGGAGGGACAATGAGCAGTTCTTC. It is translated as CASSSGNSGRDNEQFF.

Concerning this clonotype: This clone may be a read error of a much larger clone one base away. J is TRBJ1-1 and V is TRBV3-1, with TRBD1 matching 8 bases. The CDR3 is 15 amino acids. The ends lost 8 bases at V and 6 bases at J; junction bases unmatched: 14. The V gene's germline CDR1 is LGHDT and CDR2 YNNKEL (reference sequence). In DNA, the CDR3 is TGTGCCAGCCGCTCTGGGACAGGTGGAGCGTCTGAAGCTTTCTTT. Residues: CASRSGTGGASEAFF.

J is TRBJ2-5 and V is TRBV4-2; 13 nucleotides line up with TRBD2. Trimming at V came to 5 bases and at J to 5 bases, leaving 11 bases not matched to a gene. The CDR3 has 17 residues. CDR1 LGHNA and CDR2 YNFKEQ come from the germline V gene. The DNA for the CDR3 is TGTGCCAGCAGCAACACGGGACTAGCGGGAAGGGGTGAGACCCAGTACTTC. Protein sequence: CASSNTGLAGRGETQYF.